Listed here is a single TCR beta chain. Its antigen is not identified. Amplification targeted TCR beta CDR3 regions from RNA transcripts. The TCR CDR3 was amplified in a first-round RT-PCR using the HTBI primer set. Via MiXCR, TCRdb re-called the multiplex PCR reads, giving one row per CDR3 protein. The repertoire holds around 430,000 distinct CDR3 sequences, with about 15% as singletons. The data were taken from a study of T cells in Graves' hyperthyroidism and ophthalmopathy. Findings and limits, study-wide: Most clonotypes expanded in thyroid above 0.001 were likewise present in blood.

CDR3 length: 14 amino acids. Germline loops: CDR1 SGHKS, CDR2 YYEKEE (reference sequence). The V end was cut by 0 bases, the J end by 5 bases, with 8 bases between. The study defined stable Graves' hyperthyroidism as no ophthalmopathy progression within 18 months. Used for diagnoses were clinical symptoms, serum thyroxine and TRAb, thyroid ultrasound and orbital computed tomography. The clonotype comes from a woman aged 25 to 39 with Graves' hyperthyroidism. Sequenced input: blood. The V and J genes are TRBV5-5 and TRBJ1-4; D is unclear. CDR3 nucleotide sequence: TGTGCCAGCAGCTTGGAAGGTTCCAATGAAAAACTGTTTTTT. Encoded protein: CASSLEGSNEKLFF.